Reported below is one TCR beta chain. Antigen: not known. This specimen comes from a study of spatial heterogeneity in lung cancer. Whole-study findings and limits: Expanded intratumoral alpha and beta TCR counts tracked tumor mutation counts.

Time point of the sample: sample taken at primary tumor resection. TCRdb processed the 5' RACE reads anew with MiXCR; each CDR3 protein has one entry. The table shows roughly 7,000 distinct CDR3 sequences, with around 15% occurring only once. The CDR3 is made up of 16 amino acids. V lost 5 bases and J lost 5; bases outside the gene matches: 13. Specimen: lung tumor tissue, collected at surgery. The chain recombines TRBV12-3 or TRBV12-4 with TRBJ2-7; TRBD1 agrees at 9 bases. This receptor was taken from a female donor with early-stage non-small cell lung cancer. CDR3 coding DNA: TGTGCCAGCAGTACCCTCCCGGGACAGGGTTCCCACGAGCAGTACTTC. It is translated as CASSTLPGQGSHEQYF.